This entry is about one T cell receptor beta chain. The sample originates from a study of shared clonotypes between healthy human individuals. Trimming removed 1 base at V and 6 bases at J, with 9 bases between. Germline values: CDR1 SGHRS, CDR2 YFSETQ. The CDR3 sequence is 13 residues long. Clones were read by immunoSEQ multiplex PCR, and TCRdb kept only the in-frame ones, dropping some. The table records about 1.5 million clones, more than 95% of them present only once. This TCR derives from a man aged 25-40 years in good health. The specimen sequenced was naive CD4+ T cells sorted from blood. Subset meaning: CD45RA+ positively selected. This chain joins TRBV5-1 and TRBJ2-3; D ambiguous. The DNA for the CDR3 is TGCGCCAGCAGCTTGAAAGGCCCCGATACGCAGTATTTT. Amino acids: CASSLKGPDTQYF.